These 27 T cell receptor beta chains originate from one sample sequenced in a study of glioma-infiltrating T cells after dendritic cell vaccination (dated by TCRdb to the mid-2010s). This sample's time point label indicates: after dendritic cell vaccination, including at tumor progression/relapse. The protocol used for the library was the immunoSEQ multiplex PCR assay. TCRdb holds this immuneACCESS table with in-frame rearrangements only. Some clones are missing; in checked studies, unresolved V genes explain under half, and the rest has no known cause. Here the sample has more than 85,000 clones; 85% to 90% occur a single time. The ten largest clonotypes hold roughly 2.5% of the sample. The sample in question was blood, obtained after dendritic cell vaccination. These receptors originate from a human donor with glioblastoma.

V gene TRBV6-1 combines with J gene TRBJ1-5; D gene ambiguous. V was pared by 6 bases and J by 7 bases, with 13 bases between. This CDR3 region has 13 residues. In germline, CDR1 is MNHNS, CDR2 SASEGT. This chain's CDR3 is CASSRLVGQPQHF. CDR3 nucleotides: TGTGCCAGCAGCCGACTCGTAGGACAGCCCCAGCATTTT.

The CDR3, as DNA: TGTGCCAGCAGTGAATCCGTTTACGAGCAGTACTTC. Translation: CASSESVYEQYF. The chain is built from TRBV25-1 and TRBJ2-7; D ambiguous. The CDR3 runs 12 residues. Trimming pared 1 base from V and 4 bases from J, leaving 5 bases between. Per the germline V gene, CDR1 is MGHDK and CDR2 is SYGVNS.

The chain employs TRBV27 and TRBJ1-5; 7 bases match TRBD1. Germline CDR1 is MNHEY and CDR2 is SMNVEV (reference sequence). Trimming cost V 8 bases and J 3 bases; bases outside gene matches: 10. CDR3 length: 15 amino acids. This CDR3 is CASSAGTVTNQPQHF. The CDR3 nucleotides read TGTGCCAGCTCCGCCGGGACAGTTACCAATCAGCCCCAGCATTTT.

This clone was detected only once. The CDR3 nucleotides read TGTGCCAGCAGCAACACCTACGAGCAGTACTTC. It yields the protein CASSNTYEQYF. The J gene is TRBJ2-7, the V gene TRBV11-2; D call uncertain. Germline V gene data show CDR1 as SGHAT and CDR2 as FQNNGV. Trimming shortened V by 5 bases and J by 2 bases, and 4 bases separated the two germline ends. The CDR3 has 11 residues.

This clone was recorded a few times. The chain is built from TRBV29-1 and TRBJ1-3, with 7 bases matching TRBD1. Germline lookup yields CDR1 SQVTM and CDR2 ANQGSEA. The CDR3 sequence is 15 residues long. V gave up 5 bases and J gave up 0 bases; unmatched junction bases: 7. The CDR3 loop reads CSVSEGANSGNTIYF. The CDR3 nucleotides are TGCAGCGTTAGCGAGGGGGCCAACTCTGGAAACACCATATATTTT. Drawing the rest from reference TRBV29-1 and TRBJ1-3, the complete variable domain is SAVISQKPSRDICQRGTSLTIQCQVDSQVTMMFWYRQQPGQSLTLIATANQGSEATYESGFVIDKFPISRPNLTFSTLTVSNMSPEDSSIYLCSVSEGANSGNTIYFGEGSWLTVV.

The rearrangement links TRBV6-1 to TRBJ2-5, with D tentatively TRBD1 (6 bases). This CDR3 contains 14 residues. Germline CDR1 reads MNHNS; CDR2 reads SASEGT. The V and J ends lost 6 bases and 4 bases respectively, with 15 bases between them. CDR3 loop: CASSRAGVGETQYF. CDR3 nucleotide sequence: TGTGCCAGCAGCCGAGCAGGGGTGGGAGAGACCCAGTACTTC.

V is TRBV5-8 and J is TRBJ2-5; 7 bases agree with TRBD2. The CDR3 contains 14 residues. Trimming at V came to 4 bases and at J to 5 bases, leaving 8 bases not matched to a gene. Germline CDR1 SGHTS, CDR2 YDEGEE. Here the CDR3 reads CASSLRQRGETQYF. The CDR3 DNA is TGTGCCAGCAGCCTCCGACAGCGGGGCGAGACCCAGTACTTC.

A note on this clone: Germline is not matched at one junction end, which may reflect a read error. The sample holds other DNA sequences that translate to the same CDR3. The chain carries TRBV19 and TRBJ1-6, with TRBD1 matching over 7 bases. There are 13 residues in the CDR3. The germline gives CDR1 LNHDA, CDR2 SQIVND (reference sequence). Written as DNA, the CDR3 is TGTGCGACAGGGAGCTCCTATAATTCCCCCCTCCACTTT. It translates to CATGSSYNSPLHF.

The chain joins TRBV25-1 to TRBJ1-2, with a weak D call TRBD1 (5 bases). Deletions cut 10 bases from V and 4 bases from J, with 22 bases between. Germline V CDR1 and CDR2: MGHDK, SYGVNS. This CDR3 is built from 15 residues. DNA for the CDR3: TGTGCCACCTTTCGTGATGGGGGAGGGGTCTATGGCTACACCTTC. Translating it yields CATFRDGGGVYGYTF.

V gene TRBV30 combines with J gene TRBJ1-1; 7 nucleotides agree with TRBD1. The CDR3 totals 13 residues. Germline values: CDR1 GTSNPN, CDR2 SVGIG (reference sequence). The trim removed 1 base at V and 1 base at J, leaving 0 bases unmatched. CDR3 amino acids: CAWSGQGNTEAFF. CDR3 bases: TGTGCCTGGAGTGGACAGGGGAACACTGAAGCTTTCTTT.

The CDR3 here is CASSQTSGIPYEQYF. The CDR3 DNA reads as TGTGCCAGCAGTCAAACTAGCGGGATTCCCTACGAGCAGTACTTC. V usage is TRBV6-5 and J usage is TRBJ2-7, with 10 bases identical to TRBD2. Losses at the gene ends were 5 bases for V and 2 bases for J; bases not matched to a gene: 6. Germline loops: CDR1 MNHEY, CDR2 SVGAGI. The CDR3 is 15 amino acids.

J is TRBJ2-2 and V is TRBV30; TRBD2 agrees at 7 bases. This CDR3 spans 17 amino acids. Trimming cost V 2 bases and J 6 bases; bases outside gene matches: 15. Germline V CDR1 and CDR2: GTSNPN, SVGIG (reference sequence). The CDR3: CAWSRLAETDGSGELFF. CDR3 DNA: TGTGCCTGGAGTAGGCTAGCGGAGACGGATGGGTCCGGGGAGCTGTTTTTT. The entire variable domain, with the rest obtained from reference TRBV30 and TRBJ2-2, is as follows: SQTIHQWPATLVQPVGSPLSLECTVEGTSNPNLYWYRQAAGRGLQLLFYSVGIGQISSEVPQNLSASRPQDRQFILSSKKLLLSDSGFYLCAWSRLAETDGSGELFFGEGSRLTVL.

The rearrangement uses TRBV5-1 and TRBJ1-2; 10 bases fit TRBD1. CDR1 and CDR2 from the germline V gene are SGHRS and YFSETQ. V lost 0 bases, J lost 7 bases, and 6 bases stayed unmatched. The CDR3 consists of 15 residues. The CDR3 coding sequence is TGCGCCAGCAGCTTGGGGGGACAGGGGAACCTTGGCTACACCTTC. It encodes CASSLGGQGNLGYTF.

The chain employs TRBV6-6 and TRBJ2-1; TRBD1 agrees at 10 bases. V shed 6 bases, J shed 7 bases, and the junction held 12 bases outside the gene matches. CDR1 is MNHNY, CDR2 SVGAGI, per germline (reference sequence). The CDR3 runs 16 residues. Written as DNA, the CDR3 is TGTGCCAGCAGAACGGCCTGGACAGGGGGATGGAATGAGCAGTTCTTC. This codes for CASRTAWTGGWNEQFF.

The chain couples TRBV27 to TRBJ2-2; perhaps TRBD1 as D (6 bases). The V and J ends lost 6 bases and 3 bases respectively, with 14 bases between them. The length of the CDR3 is 15 residues. Germline loops: CDR1 MNHEY, CDR2 SMNVEV (reference sequence). CDR3 nucleotides: TGTGCCAGCAGCCGAACAGGGTATTACACCGGGGAGCTGTTTTTT. Its protein is CASSRTGYYTGELFF.

This chain connects TRBV6-5 to TRBJ2-1; D is possibly TRBD2 (6 bases). CDR3 length equals 15 residues. V was clipped by 2 bases and J by 8 bases, with 16 bases between them. Germline lookup yields CDR1 MNHEY and CDR2 SVGAGI. The CDR3 coding sequence is TGTGCCAGCAGTTACCAACCGCGACCGGGGGATGAGCAGTTCTTC. Translated: CASSYQPRPGDEQFF.

The J gene is TRBJ1-1, the V gene TRBV30; weak D call: TRBD1 (6 bases). The germline CDR1 and CDR2 sequences are GTSNPN and SVGIG (reference sequence). The CDR3 has 13 residues. CDR3 nucleotides: TGTGTACTTAGGGTAGGGGGAATAACTGAAGCTTTCTTT. As protein: CVLRVGGITEAFF.

V gene TRBV5-4 combines with J gene TRBJ2-2, with TRBD1 matching over 7 bases. The ends lost 3 bases at V and 4 bases at J; junction bases unmatched: 9. The CDR3 has 16 residues. CDR1 and CDR2 from the germline V gene are SGHNT and YYREEE (reference sequence). Here the CDR3 reads CASSSGQDRSTGELFF. CDR3 sequence (DNA): TGTGCCAGCAGCTCAGGACAGGATCGTAGCACCGGGGAGCTGTTTTTT.

Details on this clone: Other DNA sequences from this sample encode an identical CDR3 as well. The V gene is TRBV5-1, the J gene TRBJ1-2; D is unclear. Trimming stripped 4 bases from V and 3 bases from J, with 13 bases between. The V gene's germline CDR1 is SGHRS and CDR2 YFSETQ. The CDR3 is 14 amino acids. CDR3 loop: CASSPHRGDYGYTF. CDR3 bases: TGCGCCAGCAGCCCCCATCGGGGTGACTATGGCTACACCTTC.

V gene TRBV19 combines with J gene TRBJ2-1, with 8 positions matching TRBD2. Trimming took 9 bases from V and 6 from J; bases not matched to a gene: 10. The germline gives CDR1 LNHDA, CDR2 SQIVND (reference sequence). The CDR3 runs 14 residues. CDR3 protein: CASSTRTSFNEQFF. In DNA, the CDR3 is TGTGCCAGCAGCACCCGGACTAGCTTCAATGAGCAGTTCTTC.

The chain combines TRBV4-1 with TRBJ1-2; perhaps TRBD1 as D (6 bases). V was clipped by 4 bases and J by 9 bases, with 18 bases between them. The CDR3 is 14 amino acids. The germline V gene encodes CDR1 MGHRA and CDR2 YSYEKL. Here the CDR3 DNA reads TGCGCCAGCAGCCCCCCTGGGGGGGGGCCTCGCTACACCTTC. Protein: CASSPPGGGPRYTF.

The gene calls are TRBV25-1 and TRBJ2-4; D perhaps matches TRBD2 (7 bases). The germline V and J ends were trimmed by 8 bases and 6 bases, with 14 bases remaining between them. The length of the CDR3 is 13 residues. The germline V gene has CDR1 MGHDK and CDR2 SYGVNS. CDR3 in DNA: TGTGCCAGCCTGGGGGGGGCTGTAAACATTCAGTACTTC. Translated, it gives CASLGGAVNIQYF.

The genes are TRBV5-1 and TRBJ2-3, with D possibly being TRBD2 (7 bases). Germline CDR1 is SGHRS and CDR2 is YFSETQ. This CDR3 comprises 18 residues. V gave up 1 base and J gave up 2 bases, with 20 bases separating them. CDR3 DNA sequence: TGCGCCAGCAGCTTGCGGCCCTCGGGGGGCGAATCCACAGATACGCAGTATTTT. As protein: CASSLRPSGGESTDTQYF.

The chain employs TRBV11-2 and TRBJ2-1; D might be TRBD2 (5 bases). The CDR3 sequence is 14 residues long. CDR1 and CDR2 (germline): SGHAT, FQNNGV. The V end lost 4 bases, the J end lost 1 base, and 8 bases lay between the germline ends. The CDR3 bases are TGTGCCAGCAGCTCCACTAGATCCTACAATGAGCAGTTCTTC. Translation: CASSSTRSYNEQFF.

This CDR3 reads CASSPPGEETQYF. CDR3 sequence (DNA): TGTGCCAGCTCACCCCCAGGGGAAGAGACCCAGTACTTC. V gene TRBV18 combines with J gene TRBJ2-5, with D tentatively TRBD1 (6 bases). CDR3 length: 13 residues. Per the germline V gene, CDR1 is KGHSH and CDR2 is LQKENI. Trimming removed 3 bases from V and 3 bases from J, with 8 bases in between.

The V and J genes are TRBV2 and TRBJ2-1, with 8 nucleotides matching TRBD2. In germline, CDR1 is SNHLY, CDR2 FYNNEI. The CDR3 loop spans 14 amino acids. After removal of 7 bases from V and 6 bases from J, the junction contained 8 bases not matched to a gene. The CDR3 region has the DNA TGTGCCAGCACGAGGCGGGAGGTCTCCAATGAGCAGTTCTTC. Translating gives CASTRREVSNEQFF.

The chain couples TRBV10-2 to TRBJ2-3, with TRBD2 matching over 12 bases. Germline CDR1 WSHSY, CDR2 SAAADI. Losses at the gene ends were 0 bases for V and 3 bases for J; bases not matched to a gene: 4. This CDR3 contains 17 residues. The CDR3 loop is CASSESPSGRGTDTQYF. Written as DNA, the CDR3 is TGCGCCAGCAGTGAGTCGCCTAGCGGGAGGGGAACAGATACGCAGTATTTT.